The text below deals with one TCR beta chain. The sample originates from a study of blood T cell repertoires in COVID-19. Study as a whole: The samples span acute and convalescent COVID-19 from the United States, Italy and Spain. Nucleic acid was either cDNA or gDNA, and it came from T cells, B-cell-depleted T cells, or PBMCs.

Here immunoSEQ multiplex PCR was the method, and the copy in TCRdb shows in-frame clones only, minus some. There are 99,000 or so clones in the sample; around 76% occur only once, and approximately 19% lies in the top ten. Sequencing input: peripheral blood. The sequence was collected from a woman between 70 and 85 years old with acute or convalescent COVID-19.

CDR3 bases: TGTGCCAGCAGCTTACGATCCCGAACAGGGTATCACGGCTACACCTTC. Translated: CASSLRSRTGYHGYTF. The chain employs TRBV11-3 and TRBJ1-2, with D maybe TRBD1 (6 bases). The CDR3 is 16 residues long. CDR1 is SGHNT, CDR2 YENEEA, per germline. V lost 2 bases to trimming and J lost 8 bases, with 21 bases between them.